These 8 T cell receptor beta chains came from one sample sequenced in a study of T-cell reconstitution after alpha-beta-depleted transplantation in children. TCRbeta library construction was performed incorporating unique molecular identifiers. One entry per CDR3 protein results from TCRdb running MiXCR on the PCR reads. The sample records about 610,000 distinct CDR3 sequences, under 12% being singletons. The sequenced sample was PBMCs from the stem cell graft donor, obtained from the stem cell graft. These receptors all stem from a human donor who donated a stem cell graft to a child with acute myeloid leukemia.

This clonotype has a count of ten or more. The chain combines TRBV4-1 with TRBJ2-1; unclear D gene. Germline CDR1 and CDR2: MGHRA and YSYEKL. The CDR3 runs 15 residues. Trimming cost V 5 bases and J 3 bases, with 14 bases left between them. CDR3 amino acids: CASSWSVGIYNEQFF. For the CDR3, the DNA is TGCGCCAGCAGCTGGTCCGTGGGTATCTACAATGAGCAGTTCTTC.

V and J are TRBV11-2 and TRBJ2-5; 11 bases map to TRBD1. The trim removed 0 bases at V and 6 bases at J, leaving 6 bases unmatched. There are 16 residues in the CDR3. CDR1 is SGHAT, CDR2 FQNNGV, per germline. The CDR3 coding sequence is TGTGCCAGCAGCTTAGATAGGGACAGGGGGTTGAAGACCCAGTACTTC. Translating it yields CASSLDRDRGLKTQYF.

The sample holds a few counts of this clonotype. This chain links TRBV4-3 with TRBJ1-4; 7 bases match TRBD1. The CDR3 is 15 amino acids. V lost 1 base and J lost 5; bases outside the gene matches: 4. Germline V gene sequence: CDR1 LGHNA, CDR2 YSLEER. CDR3 sequence (DNA): TGCGCCAGCAGCCAAGGGACAGGCGAAAATGAAAAACTGTTTTTT. It yields the protein CASSQGTGENEKLFF.

This clonotype was seen a handful of times. V is TRBV11-2 and J is TRBJ2-7; 7 nucleotides line up with TRBD2. This CDR3 comprises 19 residues. V was clipped by 5 bases and J by 5 bases; unmatched bases: 24. Germline V gene sequence: CDR1 SGHAT, CDR2 FQNNGV. CDR3 nucleotide sequence: TGTGCCAGCAGCCTACTAGGGGTCCCTACCGGACTAGTAGTTAACGAGCAGTACTTC. This translates into CASSLLGVPTGLVVNEQYF.

This sequence joins TRBV12-3 or TRBV12-4 and TRBJ1-5; D might be TRBD1 (5 bases). This CDR3 comprises 14 residues. V shed 3 bases and J shed 2 bases, with 8 bases lying between them. The CDR3 is CASSFREGNQPQHF. The CDR3 DNA reads as TGTGCCAGCAGTTTCAGGGAGGGCAATCAGCCCCAGCATTTT.

This clonotype has a count of ten or more. The rearrangement links TRBV29-1 to TRBJ2-1; TRBD2 matches 9 bases. The CDR3 has 13 amino acids. Germline V lookup: CDR1 SQVTM, CDR2 ANQGSEA. J gave up 8 bases and V 6 bases, and 8 bases lay outside the gene matches. The CDR3 loop is CSVYSGRVDEQFF. The CDR3, as DNA: TGCAGCGTCTATAGCGGGAGAGTGGATGAGCAGTTCTTC.

This clonotype was picked up a small number of times. The rearrangement uses TRBV20-1 and TRBJ2-3, with D unclear. CDR1 and CDR2 from the germline V gene are DFQATT and SNEGSKA (reference sequence). The CDR3 is made up of 13 amino acids. The ends were cut back, 3 bases at V and 0 bases at J, with 7 bases in the middle. The CDR3 coding sequence is TGCAGTGCTAGGCGGCAGAGCACAGATACGCAGTATTTT. Translation gives CSARRQSTDTQYF.

The V gene is TRBV20-1, the J gene TRBJ1-6; no clear D gene. This CDR3 spans 13 amino acids. CDR1 and CDR2 (germline): DFQATT, SNEGSKA (reference sequence). V gave up 1 base and J gave up 7 bases, with 8 bases separating them. The CDR3 DNA is TGCAGTGCTAGAGGAGTGGGGAATTCACCCCTCCACTTT. The encoded protein is CSARGVGNSPLHF.